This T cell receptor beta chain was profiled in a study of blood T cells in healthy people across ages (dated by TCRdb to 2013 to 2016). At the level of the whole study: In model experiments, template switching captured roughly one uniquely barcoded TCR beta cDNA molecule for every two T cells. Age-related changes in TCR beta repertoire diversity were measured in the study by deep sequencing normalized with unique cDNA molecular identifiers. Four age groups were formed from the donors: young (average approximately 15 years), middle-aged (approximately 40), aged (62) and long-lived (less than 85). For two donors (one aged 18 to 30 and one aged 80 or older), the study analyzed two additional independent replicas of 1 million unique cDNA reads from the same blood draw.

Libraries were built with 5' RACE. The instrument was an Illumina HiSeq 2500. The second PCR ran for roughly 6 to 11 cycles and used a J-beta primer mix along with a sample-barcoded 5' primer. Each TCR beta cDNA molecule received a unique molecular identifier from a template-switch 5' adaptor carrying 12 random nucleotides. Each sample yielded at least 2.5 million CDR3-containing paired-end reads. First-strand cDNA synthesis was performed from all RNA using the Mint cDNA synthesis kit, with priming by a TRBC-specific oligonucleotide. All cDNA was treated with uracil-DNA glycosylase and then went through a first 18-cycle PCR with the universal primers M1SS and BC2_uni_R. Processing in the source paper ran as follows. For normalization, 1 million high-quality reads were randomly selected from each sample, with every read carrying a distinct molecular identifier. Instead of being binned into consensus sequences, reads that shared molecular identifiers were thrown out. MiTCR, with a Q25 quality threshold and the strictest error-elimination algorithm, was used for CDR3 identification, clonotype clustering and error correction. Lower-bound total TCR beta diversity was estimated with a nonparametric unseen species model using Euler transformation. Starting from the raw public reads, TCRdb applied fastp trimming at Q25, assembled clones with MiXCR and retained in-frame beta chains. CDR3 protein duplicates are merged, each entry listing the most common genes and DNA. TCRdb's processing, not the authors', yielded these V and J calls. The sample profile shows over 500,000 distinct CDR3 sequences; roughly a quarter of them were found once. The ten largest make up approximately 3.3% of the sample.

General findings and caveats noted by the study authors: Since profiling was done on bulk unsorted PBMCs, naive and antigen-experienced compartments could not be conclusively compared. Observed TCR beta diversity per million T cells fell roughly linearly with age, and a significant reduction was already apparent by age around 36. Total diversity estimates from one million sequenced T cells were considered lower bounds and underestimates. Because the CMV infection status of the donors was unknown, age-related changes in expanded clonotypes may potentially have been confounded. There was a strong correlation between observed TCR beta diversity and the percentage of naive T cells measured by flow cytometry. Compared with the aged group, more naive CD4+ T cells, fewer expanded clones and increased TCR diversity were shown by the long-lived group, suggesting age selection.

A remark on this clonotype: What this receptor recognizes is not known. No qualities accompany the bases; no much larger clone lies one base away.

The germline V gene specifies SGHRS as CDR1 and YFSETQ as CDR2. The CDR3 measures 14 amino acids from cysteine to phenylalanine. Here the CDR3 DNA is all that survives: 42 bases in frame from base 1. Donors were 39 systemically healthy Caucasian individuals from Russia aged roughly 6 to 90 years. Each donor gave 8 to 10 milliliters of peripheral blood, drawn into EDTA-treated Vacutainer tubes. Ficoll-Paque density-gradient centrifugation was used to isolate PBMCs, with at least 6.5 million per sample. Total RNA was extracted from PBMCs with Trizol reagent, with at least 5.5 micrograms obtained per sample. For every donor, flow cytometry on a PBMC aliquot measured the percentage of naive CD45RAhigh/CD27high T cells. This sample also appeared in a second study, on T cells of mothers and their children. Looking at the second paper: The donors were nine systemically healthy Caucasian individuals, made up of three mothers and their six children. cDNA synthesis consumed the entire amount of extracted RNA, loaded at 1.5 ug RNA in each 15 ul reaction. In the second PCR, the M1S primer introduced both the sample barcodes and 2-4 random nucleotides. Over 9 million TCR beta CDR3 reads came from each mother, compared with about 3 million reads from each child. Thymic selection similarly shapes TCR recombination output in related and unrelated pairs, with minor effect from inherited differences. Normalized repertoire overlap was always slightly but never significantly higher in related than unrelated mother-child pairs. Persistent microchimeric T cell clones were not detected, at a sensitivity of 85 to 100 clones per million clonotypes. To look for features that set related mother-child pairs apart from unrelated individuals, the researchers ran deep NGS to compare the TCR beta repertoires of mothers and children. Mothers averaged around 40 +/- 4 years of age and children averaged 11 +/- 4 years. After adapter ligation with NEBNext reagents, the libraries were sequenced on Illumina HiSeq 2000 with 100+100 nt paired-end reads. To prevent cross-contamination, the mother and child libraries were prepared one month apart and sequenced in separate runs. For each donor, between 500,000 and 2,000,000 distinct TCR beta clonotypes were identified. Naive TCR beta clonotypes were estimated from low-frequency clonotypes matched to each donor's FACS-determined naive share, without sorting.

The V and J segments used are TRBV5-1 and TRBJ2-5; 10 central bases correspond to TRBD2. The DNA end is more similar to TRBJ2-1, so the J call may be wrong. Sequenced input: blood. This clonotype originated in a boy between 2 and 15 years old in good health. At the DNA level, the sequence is TGCGCCAGCAGCGTAGCGGGGGGATCCAATGAGCAGTTCTTC. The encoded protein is CASSVAGGSNEQFF.